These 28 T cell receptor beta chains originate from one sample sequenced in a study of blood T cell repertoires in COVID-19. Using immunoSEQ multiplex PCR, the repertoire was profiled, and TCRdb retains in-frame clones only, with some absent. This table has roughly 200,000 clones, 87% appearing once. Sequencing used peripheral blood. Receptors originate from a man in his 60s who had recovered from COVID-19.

The CDR3 bases are TGTGCCACCCTCCCCCCGGGACAGGTTTATGGCTACACCTTC. Translated: CATLPPGQVYGYTF. The genes are TRBV28 and TRBJ1-2; TRBD1 matches at 8 bases. The CDR3 totals 14 residues. CDR1 and CDR2 from the germline V gene are MDHEN and SYDVKM. Trimming removed 10 bases from V and 5 bases from J; junction bases left unmatched: 12.

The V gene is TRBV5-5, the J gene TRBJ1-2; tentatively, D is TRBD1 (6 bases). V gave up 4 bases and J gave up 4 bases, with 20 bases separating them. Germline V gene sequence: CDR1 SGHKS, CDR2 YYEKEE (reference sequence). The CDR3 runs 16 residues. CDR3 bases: TGTGCCAGCAGCCTAAGCGGGACACCGAGGATCTATGGCTACACCTTC. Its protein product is CASSLSGTPRIYGYTF.

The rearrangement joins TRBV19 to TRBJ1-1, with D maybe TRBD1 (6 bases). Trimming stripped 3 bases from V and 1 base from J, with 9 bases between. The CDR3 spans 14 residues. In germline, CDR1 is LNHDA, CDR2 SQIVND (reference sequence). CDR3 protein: CASSILQGNTEAFF. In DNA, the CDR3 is TGTGCCAGTAGTATCTTACAGGGGAACACTGAAGCTTTCTTT.

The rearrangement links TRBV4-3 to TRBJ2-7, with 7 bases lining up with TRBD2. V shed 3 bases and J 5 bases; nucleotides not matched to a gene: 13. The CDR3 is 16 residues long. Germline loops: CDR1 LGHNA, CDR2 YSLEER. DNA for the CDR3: TGCGCCAGCAGCCACCAAAGGGGAGGGGCTCGCGACGAGCAGTACTTC. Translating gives CASSHQRGGARDEQYF.

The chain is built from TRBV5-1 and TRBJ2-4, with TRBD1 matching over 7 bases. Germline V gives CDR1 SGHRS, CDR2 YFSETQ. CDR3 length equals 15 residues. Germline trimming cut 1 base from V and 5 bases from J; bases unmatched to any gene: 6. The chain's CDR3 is CASSLTGTEENIQYF. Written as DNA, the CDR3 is TGCGCCAGCAGCTTGACCGGGACAGAAGAAAACATTCAGTACTTC.

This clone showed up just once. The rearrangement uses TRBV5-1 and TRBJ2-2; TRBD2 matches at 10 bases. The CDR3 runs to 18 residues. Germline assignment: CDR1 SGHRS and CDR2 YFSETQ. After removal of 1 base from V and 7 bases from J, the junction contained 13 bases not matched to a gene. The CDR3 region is CASSLLPSGRVRSGELFF. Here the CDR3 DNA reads TGCGCCAGCAGCTTGCTCCCTAGCGGGAGAGTCCGCAGCGGGGAGCTGTTTTTT.

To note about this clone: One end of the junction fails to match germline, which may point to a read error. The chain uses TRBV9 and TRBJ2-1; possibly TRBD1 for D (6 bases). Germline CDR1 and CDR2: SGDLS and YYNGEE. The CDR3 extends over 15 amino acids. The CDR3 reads CARSAQPNRDNEQFF. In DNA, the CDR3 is TGTGCCCGCAGCGCACAACCAAACAGGGACAATGAGCAGTTCTTC.

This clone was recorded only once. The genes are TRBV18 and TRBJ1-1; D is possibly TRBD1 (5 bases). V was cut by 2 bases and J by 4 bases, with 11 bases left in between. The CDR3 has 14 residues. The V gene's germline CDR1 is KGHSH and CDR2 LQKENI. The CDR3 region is CASSPSVGATEAFF. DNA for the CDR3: TGTGCCAGCTCACCATCGGTAGGGGCCACTGAAGCTTTCTTT.

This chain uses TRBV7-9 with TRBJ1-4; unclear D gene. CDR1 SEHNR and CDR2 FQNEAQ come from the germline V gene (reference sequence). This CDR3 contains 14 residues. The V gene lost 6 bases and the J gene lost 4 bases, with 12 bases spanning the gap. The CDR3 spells CASRSRVLNEKLFF. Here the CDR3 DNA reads TGTGCCAGCAGGAGCCGGGTCCTTAATGAAAAACTGTTTTTT.

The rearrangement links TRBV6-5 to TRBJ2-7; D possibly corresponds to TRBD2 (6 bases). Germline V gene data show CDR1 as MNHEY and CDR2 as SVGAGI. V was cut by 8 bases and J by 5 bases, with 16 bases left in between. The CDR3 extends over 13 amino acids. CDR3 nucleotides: TGTGCCAGCGCGACATTAGGGAGGCACGAGCAGTACTTC. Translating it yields CASATLGRHEQYF.

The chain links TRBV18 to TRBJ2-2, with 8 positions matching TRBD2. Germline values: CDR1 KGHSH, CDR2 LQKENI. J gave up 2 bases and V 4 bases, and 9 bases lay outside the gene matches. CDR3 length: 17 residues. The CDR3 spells CASSQGLVPLNTGELFF. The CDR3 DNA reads TGTGCCAGCTCACAGGGACTAGTTCCCCTTAACACCGGGGAGCTGTTTTTT.

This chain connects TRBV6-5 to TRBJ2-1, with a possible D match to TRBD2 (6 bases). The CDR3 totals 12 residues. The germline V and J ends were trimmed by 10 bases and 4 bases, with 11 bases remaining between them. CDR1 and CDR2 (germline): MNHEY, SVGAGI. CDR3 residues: CATRGNYNEQFF. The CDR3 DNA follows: TGTGCCACCCGGGGGAATTACAATGAGCAGTTCTTC.

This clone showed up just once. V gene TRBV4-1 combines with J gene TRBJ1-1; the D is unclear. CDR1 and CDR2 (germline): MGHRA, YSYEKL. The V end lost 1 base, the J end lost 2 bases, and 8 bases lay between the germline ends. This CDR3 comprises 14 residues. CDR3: CASSQGRQNTEAFF. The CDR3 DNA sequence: TGCGCCAGCAGCCAAGGGCGACAAAACACTGAAGCTTTCTTT.

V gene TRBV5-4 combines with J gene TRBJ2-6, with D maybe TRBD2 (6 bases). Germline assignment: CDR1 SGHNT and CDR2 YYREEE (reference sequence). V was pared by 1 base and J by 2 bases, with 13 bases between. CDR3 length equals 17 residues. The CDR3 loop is CASSLPPAGTGANVLTF. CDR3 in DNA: TGTGCCAGCAGCTTGCCTCCTGCGGGGACTGGGGCCAACGTCCTGACTTTC.

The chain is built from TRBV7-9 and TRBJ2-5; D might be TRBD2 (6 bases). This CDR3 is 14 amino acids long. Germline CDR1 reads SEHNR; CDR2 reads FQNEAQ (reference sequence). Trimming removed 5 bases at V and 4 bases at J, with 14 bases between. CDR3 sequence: CASSPPGVSETQYF. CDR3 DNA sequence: TGTGCCAGCAGCCCCCCGGGAGTATCAGAGACCCAGTACTTC.

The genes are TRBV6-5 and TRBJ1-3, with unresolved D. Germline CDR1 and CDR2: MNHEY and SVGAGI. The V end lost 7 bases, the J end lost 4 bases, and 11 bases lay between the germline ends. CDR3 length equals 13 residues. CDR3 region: CASTVVPGNTIYF. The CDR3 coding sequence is TGTGCCAGCACCGTCGTCCCCGGAAACACCATATATTTT.

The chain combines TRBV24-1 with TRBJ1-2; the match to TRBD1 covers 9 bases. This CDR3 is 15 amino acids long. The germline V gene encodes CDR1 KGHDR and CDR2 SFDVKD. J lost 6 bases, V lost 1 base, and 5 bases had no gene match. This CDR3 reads CATSDFGQGPDGYTF. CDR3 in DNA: TGTGCCACCAGTGATTTCGGACAGGGGCCAGATGGCTACACCTTC.

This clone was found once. The chain's CDR3 is CASRLQGRGGNTIYF. DNA of the CDR3: TGTGCCAGCAGGCTTCAGGGAAGGGGTGGAAACACCATATATTTT. The chain carries TRBV28 and TRBJ1-3; a weak D match, TRBD1 (5 bases). Trimming pared 6 bases from V and 3 bases from J, leaving 15 bases between. Germline V gene data show CDR1 as MDHEN and CDR2 as SYDVKM. The CDR3 runs 15 residues.

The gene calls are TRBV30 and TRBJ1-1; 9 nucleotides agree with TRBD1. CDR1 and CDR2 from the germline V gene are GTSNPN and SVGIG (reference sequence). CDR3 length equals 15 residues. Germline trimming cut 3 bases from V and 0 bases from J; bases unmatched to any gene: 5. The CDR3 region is CAWRSGQGMNTEAFF. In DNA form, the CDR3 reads TGTGCCTGGAGGTCGGGACAGGGCATGAACACTGAAGCTTTCTTT.

The CDR3 region has the DNA TGTGCCAGCTCAGGAGGGGGGGCCCGCTATGGCTACACCTTC. This encodes CASSGGGARYGYTF. The chain carries TRBV18 and TRBJ1-2; weak D call: TRBD1 (6 bases). The CDR3 is 14 residues long. Germline CDR1 KGHSH, CDR2 LQKENI. Trimming took off 5 bases at V and 4 bases at J, with 14 bases between the two ends.

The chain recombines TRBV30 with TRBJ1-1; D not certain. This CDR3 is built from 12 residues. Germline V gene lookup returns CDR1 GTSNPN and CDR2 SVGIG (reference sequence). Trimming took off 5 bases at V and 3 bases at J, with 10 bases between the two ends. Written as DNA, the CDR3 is TGTGCCTGGCGAGGTCGGGACACTGAAGCTTTCTTT. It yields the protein CAWRGRDTEAFF.

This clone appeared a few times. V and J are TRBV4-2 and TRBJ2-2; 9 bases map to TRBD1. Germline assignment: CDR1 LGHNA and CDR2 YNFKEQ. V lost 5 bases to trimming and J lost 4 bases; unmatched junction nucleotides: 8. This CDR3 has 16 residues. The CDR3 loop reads CASSIHRGPATGELFF. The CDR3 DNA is TGTGCCAGCAGCATTCACAGGGGGCCGGCCACCGGGGAGCTGTTTTTT.

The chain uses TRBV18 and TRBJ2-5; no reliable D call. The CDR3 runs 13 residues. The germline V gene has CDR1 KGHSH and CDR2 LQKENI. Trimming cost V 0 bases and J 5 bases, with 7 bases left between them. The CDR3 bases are TGTGCCAGCTCACCACCCCCCGGGGAGACCCAGTACTTC. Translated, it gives CASSPPPGETQYF.

CDR3 loop: CASSPRTVYNEQFF. For the CDR3, the DNA is TGTGCCAGCAGCCCTCGGACAGTTTACAATGAGCAGTTCTTC. The chain recombines TRBV13 with TRBJ2-1; tentative D call: TRBD1 (6 bases). Deletions cut 5 bases from V and 4 bases from J, with 12 bases between. The CDR3 length is 14 residues. The V gene's germline CDR1 is PRHDT and CDR2 FYEKMQ (reference sequence).

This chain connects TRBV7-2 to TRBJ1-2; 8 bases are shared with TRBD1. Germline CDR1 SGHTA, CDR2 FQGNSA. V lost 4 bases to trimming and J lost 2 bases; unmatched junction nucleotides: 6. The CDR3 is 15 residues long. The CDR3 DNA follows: TGTGCCAGCAGCTCATACAGGACAGGGAACTATGGCTACACCTTC. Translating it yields CASSSYRTGNYGYTF.

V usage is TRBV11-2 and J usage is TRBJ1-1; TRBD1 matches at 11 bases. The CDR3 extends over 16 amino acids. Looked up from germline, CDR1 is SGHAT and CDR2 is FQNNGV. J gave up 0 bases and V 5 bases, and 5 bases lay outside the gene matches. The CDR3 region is CASSEGTGGMNTEAFF. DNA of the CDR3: TGTGCCAGCAGCGAAGGGACAGGGGGAATGAACACTGAAGCTTTCTTT.

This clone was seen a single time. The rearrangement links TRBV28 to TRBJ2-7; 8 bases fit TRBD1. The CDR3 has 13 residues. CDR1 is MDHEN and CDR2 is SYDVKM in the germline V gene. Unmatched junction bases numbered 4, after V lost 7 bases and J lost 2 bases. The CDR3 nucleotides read TGTGCCAGCAATGAACAGGGGGCCTACGAGCAGTACTTC. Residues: CASNEQGAYEQYF.

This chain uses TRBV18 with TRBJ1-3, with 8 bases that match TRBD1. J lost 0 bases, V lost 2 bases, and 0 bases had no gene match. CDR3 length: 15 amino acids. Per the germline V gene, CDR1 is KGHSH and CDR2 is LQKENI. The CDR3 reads CASSPGQGSGNTIYF. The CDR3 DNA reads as TGTGCCAGCTCACCAGGACAGGGCTCTGGAAACACCATATATTTT.